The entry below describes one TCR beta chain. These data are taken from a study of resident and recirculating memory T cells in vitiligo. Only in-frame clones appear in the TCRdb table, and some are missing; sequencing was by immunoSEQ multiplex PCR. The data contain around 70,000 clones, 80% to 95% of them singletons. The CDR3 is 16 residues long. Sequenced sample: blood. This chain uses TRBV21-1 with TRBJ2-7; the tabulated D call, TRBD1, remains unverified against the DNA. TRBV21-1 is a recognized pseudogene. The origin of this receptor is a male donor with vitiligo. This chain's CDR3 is CASSKVGDRSAYEQYF. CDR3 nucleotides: TGTGCCAGCAGCAAAGTTGGGGACAGGAGCGCCTACGAGCAGTACTTC.